Listed below are T cell receptor beta chains from one sample, sequenced in a study of T-cell reconstitution after alpha-beta-depleted transplantation in children. TCRdb analysed the PCR reads with MiXCR anew, one entry per CDR3 protein. Of nearly 350,000 distinct CDR3 sequences in the sample, 16% were seen once. The input for sequencing was PBMCs, mostly from graft donor cells, taken 360 days after TCRalphabeta/CD19-depleted stem cell transplant. The origin of the receptors is a male patient under 10 years old who had a stem cell transplant for acute lymphoblastic leukemia, so the T cells may come from the graft donor. The CDR3 runs from the conserved cysteine through the conserved F or W. The D gene is left open where the match is weak. Clone sizes are given selectively: once, few, many, or a class where the clone is expanded.

-	TRBV28	TRBJ2-7	-	TGTGCCAGCAGTTTAGGGGGGCTCGGGGTCTACGAGCAGTACTTC	CASSLGGLGVYEQYF
-	TRBV4-3	TRBJ2-7	TRBD2	TGCGCCAGCAGCCAAGATACGGGAGGAATAGACGTATCCTACGAGCAGTACTTC	CASSQDTGGIDVSYEQYF
-	TRBV12-3/TRBV12-4	TRBJ1-4	-	TGTGCCAGCGGCCAGAACAGGATCTTAAATGAAAAACTGTTTTTT	CASGQNRILNEKLFF
-	TRBV6-1	TRBJ2-2	TRBD2	TGTGCCGCGGGTAGAGCGGGATCCACCGGGGAGCTGTTTTTT	CAAGRAGSTGELFF
many	TRBV10-3	TRBJ2-7	TRBD1	TGTGCCATCAGGTCCTTCAGGGGGCGGCACGACGAGCAGTACTTC	CAIRSFRGRHDEQYF
-	TRBV7-9	TRBJ2-3	-	TGTGCCAGCAGCCCGGAAGTTTACACAGATACGCAGTATTTT	CASSPEVYTDTQYF
few	TRBV7-6	TRBJ2-2	TRBD2	TGTGCCAGCAGCTTAGTTACTAGCGGCCTCACCGGGGAGCTGTTTTTT	CASSLVTSGLTGELFF
many	TRBV12-3/TRBV12-4	TRBJ1-1	-	TGTGCCAGCAGTTTAGGACACCTGAACACTGAAGCTTTCTTT	CASSLGHLNTEAFF
few	TRBV12-3/TRBV12-4	TRBJ2-7	TRBD2	TGTGCCAGCAGTTTTAGCGGGAGGGCAAGTGAGCAGTACTTC	CASSFSGRASEQYF
-	TRBV7-9	TRBJ2-5	-	TGTGCCAGCAGCTTCCTTAATCTCCGGGAGAGGATGAGGGCTGGAGAGACCCAGTACTTC	CASSFLNLRERMRAGETQYF
-	TRBV7-2	TRBJ2-3	-	TGTGCCAGCAGCTTAGGGCTAGCGCCCCCAGATACGCAGTATTTT	CASSLGLAPPDTQYF
few	TRBV20-1	TRBJ2-3	TRBD2	TGCAGTGCTAGAAGGGGACTAGACTACACAGATACGCAGTATTTT	CSARRGLDYTDTQYF
-	TRBV5-4	TRBJ2-7	-	TGTGCCAGCAGCTTGGACAGTGCCTACGAGCAGTACTTC	CASSLDSAYEQYF
few	TRBV12-3/TRBV12-4	TRBJ1-2	TRBD1	TGTGCCAGCGTTCAAAGACAGGGGCACTCTGGCTACACCTTC	CASVQRQGHSGYTF
many	TRBV29-1	TRBJ2-1	-	TGCAGCGCCGGACTCTCCTACAATGAGCAGTTCTTC	CSAGLSYNEQFF
-	TRBV20-1	TRBJ2-1	-	TGCAGTGCTAGCCGGGACATGGATAATGAGCAGTTCTTC	CSASRDMDNEQFF
many	TRBV24-1	TRBJ2-7	-	TGTGCCACCAGTGATGGAACCTACGAGCAGTACTTC	CATSDGTYEQYF
few	TRBV7-9	TRBJ2-3	-	TGTGCCAGCAGCTTACGGGGCGTCACAGATACGCAGTATTTT	CASSLRGVTDTQYF
-	TRBV6-2/TRBV6-3	TRBJ2-1	TRBD2	TGTGCCAGCAGTTACGCCGGACTAGCGGGTGTTTACAATGAGCAGTTCTTC	CASSYAGLAGVYNEQFF
-	TRBV7-9	TRBJ2-7	-	TGTGCCAGCAGCTTTGGGGGAGCGGCCTACGAGCAGTACTTC	CASSFGGAAYEQYF
few	TRBV20-1	TRBJ2-1	-	TGCAGTGCTAGAGCCTGGGGAAATGAGCAGTTCTTC	CSARAWGNEQFF
-	TRBV29-1	TRBJ2-2	-	TGCAGCGTTTCTTCCGGGGCGAACACCGGGGAGCTGTTTTTT	CSVSSGANTGELFF
-	TRBV9	TRBJ2-7	-	TGTGCCAGCAGCGCCGACCAGGGAGACGAGCAGTACTTC	CASSADQGDEQYF
-	TRBV2	TRBJ2-7	-	TGTGCCAGCAGTGAACATAATAGCCCACTGTCCTACGAGCAGTACTTC	CASSEHNSPLSYEQYF
-	TRBV30	TRBJ2-7	TRBD1	TGTGCCTGGAGTCACTCCCAGGGGGTCGAGCAGTACTTC	CAWSHSQGVEQYF
few	TRBV7-9	TRBJ2-5	-	TGTGCCAGCAGCTCTGCCCTTTCTGAGGAGACCCAGTACTTC	CASSSALSEETQYF